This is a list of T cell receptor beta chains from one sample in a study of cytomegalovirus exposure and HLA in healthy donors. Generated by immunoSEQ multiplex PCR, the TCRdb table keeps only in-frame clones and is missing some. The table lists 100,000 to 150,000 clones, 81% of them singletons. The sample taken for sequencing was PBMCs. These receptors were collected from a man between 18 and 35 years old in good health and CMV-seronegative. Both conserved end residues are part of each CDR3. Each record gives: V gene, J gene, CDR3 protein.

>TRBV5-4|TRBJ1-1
CASSLPTGINTEAFF
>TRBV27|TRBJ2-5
CASSSGIMEETQYF
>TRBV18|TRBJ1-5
CASSLKTGGLNQPQHF
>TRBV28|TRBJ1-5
CASFGVVEGNQPQHF
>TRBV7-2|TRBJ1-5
CASRRDRQSPQHF
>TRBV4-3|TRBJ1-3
CASSLTPSSGNTIYF
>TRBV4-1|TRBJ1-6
CASSPTIAAFNSPLHF
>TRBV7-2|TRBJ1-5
CASSRGLDQPQHF
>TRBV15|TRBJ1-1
CATSIGQGLNTEAFF
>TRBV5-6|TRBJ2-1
CASSRSRQRGTSYNEQFF
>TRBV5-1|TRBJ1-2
CASSMDSMQTVYGYTF
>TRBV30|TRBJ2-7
CAWSLQGARGEQYF
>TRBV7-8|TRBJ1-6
CASSLLDRENSPLHF
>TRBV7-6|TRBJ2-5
CASSQTGLETQYF
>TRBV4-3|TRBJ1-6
CASSQGIVGNSPLHF
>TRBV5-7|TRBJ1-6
CASPLGGTPTLYNSPLHF
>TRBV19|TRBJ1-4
CASSAGELGKLFF
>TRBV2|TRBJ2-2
CASSELGAQGTGELFF
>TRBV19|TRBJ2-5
CASSPRTGGEAETQYF
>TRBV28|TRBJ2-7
CASSFGRGAEQYF
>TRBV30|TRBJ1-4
CAWSGDSKKLFF
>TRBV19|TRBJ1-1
CASSIGAGRMNTEAFF
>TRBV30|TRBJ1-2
CSSIQWGLNYGYTF